These 27 T cell receptor beta chains were sequenced from one sample in a study of early T cells in non-severe SARS-CoV-2 infection (dated by TCRdb to 2020 to 2022). The method was 5' RACE. These reads were obtained on a NextSeq 500. The public reads were quality trimmed at Q25 with fastp and then assembled into clones with MiXCR by TCRdb, keeping productive beta chains. Merged by CDR3 protein, the rows form single entries marked with the most common genes and DNA. Present in this sample are some 12,000 distinct CDR3 sequences, around 4.8% of which were seen just once. The top ten constitute 9.9% of the sample. What was sequenced was whole blood. These receptors were obtained from an adult who was a healthcare worker with PCR-confirmed SARS-CoV-2 infection or an uninfected control (not recorded which).

This clonotype has more than one count but fewer than ten. The gene calls are TRBV3-1 and TRBJ2-3, with D perhaps TRBD2 (6 bases). Germline CDR1 is LGHDT and CDR2 is YNNKEL (reference sequence). Trimming took 5 bases from V and 0 from J, leaving 12 bases between them. The CDR3 is 15 amino acids. The chain's CDR3 is CASSGGDHSTDTQYF. CDR3 DNA sequence: TGTGCCAGCAGCGGCGGGGACCATAGCACAGATACGCAGTATTTT.

This clonotype has at least ten counts. The gene calls are TRBV29-1 and TRBJ2-3, with a tentative D call TRBD2 (6 bases). V shed 5 bases and J shed 2 bases, with 11 bases lying between them. There are 13 residues in the CDR3. The germline V gene has CDR1 SQVTM and CDR2 ANQGSEA. The CDR3: CSVSSGFTDTQYF. As DNA, the CDR3 is TGCAGCGTTAGCAGCGGGTTCACAGATACGCAGTATTTT.

The rearrangement links TRBV30 to TRBJ1-6, with 7 bases aligning to TRBD1. CDR1 and CDR2 from the germline V gene are GTSNPN and SVGIG (reference sequence). The junction had 8 bases not matched to a gene; V was cut back by 5 bases and J by 7 bases. This CDR3 contains 14 residues. The CDR3 nucleotides are TGTGCCTGGTCCACGGGACAGCAGAATTCACCCCTCCACTTT. Its translation is CAWSTGQQNSPLHF.

This clonotype is categorized as medium-sized. V and J are TRBV6-1 and TRBJ2-7, with D unresolved. The CDR3 is 12 residues long. V shed 7 bases and J shed 6 bases, with 13 bases lying between them. The germline V gene encodes CDR1 MNHNS and CDR2 SASEGT. CDR3 sequence (DNA): TGTGCCAGCATCGAAGGGTTTGGCGAGCAGTACTTC. Its protein is CASIEGFGEQYF.

Sample share makes this clonotype medium-sized (0.01 to 0.1%). One junction end disagrees with the germline gene, perhaps due to a read error. V is TRBV7-7 and J is TRBJ2-5; unclear D gene. The germline CDR1 and CDR2 sequences are SSHAT and FNYEAQ (reference sequence). CDR3 size: 14 residues. CDR3 in DNA: TGTGCTAGCAGTACCGGACGGAGACAAGAGACCCAGTACTTC. It codes for CASSTGRRQETQYF.

This clonotype was observed many times. V usage is TRBV18 and J usage is TRBJ1-2, with 8 bases identical to TRBD1. CDR1 and CDR2 (germline): KGHSH, LQKENI. V lost 8 bases and J lost 7; bases outside the gene matches: 9. There are 13 residues in the CDR3. The DNA of the CDR3 is TGTGCCAGCCGACAGGGGTTGAGTAGTGGCTACACCTTC. It encodes CASRQGLSSGYTF.

This clonotype was detected a few times. V gene TRBV12-3 or TRBV12-4 combines with J gene TRBJ2-7, with no clear D. The CDR3 covers 12 residues. Deletions cut 2 bases from V and 4 bases from J, with 6 bases between. Written as DNA, the CDR3 is TGTGCCAGCAGTTTATGGTTGTACGAGCAGTACTTC. Encoded protein: CASSLWLYEQYF.

The chain uses TRBV13 and TRBJ2-2; 8 nucleotides line up with TRBD2. Germline trimming cut 6 bases from V and 1 base from J; bases unmatched to any gene: 4. Per the germline V gene, CDR1 is PRHDT and CDR2 is FYEKMQ (reference sequence). CDR3 size: 15 residues. CDR3 sequence: CASSLLAGNTGELFF. Here the CDR3 DNA reads TGTGCCAGCAGTCTCCTAGCGGGGAACACCGGGGAGCTGTTTTTT.

The V and J genes are TRBV5-1 and TRBJ2-5; D is possibly TRBD2 (5 bases). The CDR3 consists of 14 residues. V dropped 4 bases and J dropped 2 bases, with 12 bases sitting between them. The germline CDR1 and CDR2 sequences are SGHRS and YFSETQ. In DNA form, the CDR3 reads TGCGCCAGCAGCGCCGGGAATTTACAAGAGACCCAGTACTTC. Its translation is CASSAGNLQETQYF.

This clonotype was detected many times. The J gene is TRBJ2-2, the V gene TRBV2; D uncertain. Germline V gene data show CDR1 as SNHLY and CDR2 as FYNNEI. The V and J ends lost 2 bases and 0 bases respectively, with 10 bases between them. There are 16 residues in the CDR3. Written as DNA, the CDR3 is TGTGCCAGCAGTGAACGACGGGCCTCGAACACCGGGGAGCTGTTTTTT. Translating gives CASSERRASNTGELFF.

This clonotype is labeled medium-sized. The genes are TRBV5-1 and TRBJ1-1; 7 bases are shared with TRBD1. The CDR3 runs 14 residues. Per the germline V gene, CDR1 is SGHRS and CDR2 is YFSETQ. With V trimmed by 1 base and J by 3 bases, 3 bases remained unmatched. DNA for the CDR3: TGCGCCAGCAGCTTGAAGGGGGCGGACACTGAAGCTTTCTTT. Its protein is CASSLKGADTEAFF.

This clonotype came up many times. J is TRBJ2-3 and V is TRBV7-9; 8 positions agree with TRBD1. Germline CDR1 is SEHNR and CDR2 is FQNEAQ (reference sequence). J was trimmed by 3 bases and V by 2 bases; bases with no gene match: 7. The length of the CDR3 is 16 residues. In DNA, the CDR3 is TGTGCCAGCAGCTTACTCGGGACAGGCAGTACAGATACGCAGTATTTT. Its translation: CASSLLGTGSTDTQYF.

A few counts support this clonotype. The CDR3 loop reads CASSPGTGGMNYTF. CDR3 bases: TGTGCCAGCAGTCCCGGGACAGGCGGTATGAACTACACCTTC. The V and J genes are TRBV27 and TRBJ1-2, with TRBD1 matching 8 bases. The CDR3 covers 14 residues. Looked up from germline, CDR1 is MNHEY and CDR2 is SMNVEV (reference sequence). After removal of 5 bases from V and 10 bases from J, the junction contained 12 bases not matched to a gene.

V gene TRBV20-1 combines with J gene TRBJ2-5; 8 nucleotides align to TRBD2. The germline V gene encodes CDR1 DFQATT and CDR2 SNEGSKA (reference sequence). The V and J ends lost 5 bases and 6 bases, in that order; junction bases with no gene match: 11. This CDR3 is 14 amino acids long. Here the CDR3 DNA reads TGCAGTGCTGCCCCAACGGGGGGGCGACAGACCCAGTACTTC. Protein sequence: CSAAPTGGRQTQYF.

This clonotype was seen at least ten times. The J gene is TRBJ1-3, the V gene TRBV30; the D gene is possibly TRBD1 (5 bases). The V end lost 0 bases, the J end lost 4 bases, and 13 bases lay between the germline ends. The CDR3 totals 15 residues. The germline gives CDR1 GTSNPN, CDR2 SVGIG (reference sequence). The CDR3 here is CAWSVRGNFGNTIYF. As DNA, the CDR3 is TGTGCCTGGAGTGTACGGGGGAACTTCGGAAACACCATATATTTT.

This clonotype was observed many times. The chain carries TRBV20-1 and TRBJ2-7, with unresolved D. In germline, CDR1 is DFQATT, CDR2 SNEGSKA (reference sequence). Between the trimmed V and J ends, which lost 2 bases and 7 bases, there was a span of 9 bases. The CDR3 extends over 11 amino acids. The CDR3 coding sequence is TGCAGTGCTAGACAATCACGAGAGCAGTACTTC. Its protein product is CSARQSREQYF.

This clonotype was counted a single time. It may be a read error: a sequence one base away is much more abundant. The rearrangement links TRBV9 to TRBJ1-3; D gene ambiguous. Germline lookup yields CDR1 SGDLS and CDR2 YYNGEE. The CDR3 contains 16 residues. This CDR3 reads CVSSVSSLSSGNTIYF. For the CDR3, the DNA is TGTGTCAGCAGCGTATCGTCCCTATCCTCTGGAAACACCATATATTTT. The variable domain in full, completed from reference TRBV9 and TRBJ1-3, reads DSGVTQTPKHLITATGQRVTLRCSPRSGDLSVYWYQQSLDQGLQFLIQYYNGEERAKGNILERFSAQQFPDLHSELNLSSLELGDSALYFCVSSVSSLSSGNTIYFGEGSWLTVV.

This clonotype was counted at least ten times. The chain is built from TRBV18 and TRBJ1-6; D is unresolved. The CDR3 has 15 amino acids. V lost 3 bases and J lost 8, with 14 bases in between. Germline V CDR1 and CDR2: KGHSH, LQKENI. Written as DNA, the CDR3 is TGTGCCAGCTCACCGCGGGCGCCTGGGGATTCACCCCTCCACTTT. It specifies CASSPRAPGDSPLHF.

Ten or more counts support this clonotype. The chain couples TRBV29-1 to TRBJ2-1, with 7 bases lining up with TRBD1. The CDR3 runs 17 residues. From germline, CDR1 is SQVTM and CDR2 ANQGSEA. Germline trimming cut 6 bases from V and 0 bases from J; bases unmatched to any gene: 14. CDR3 loop: CSVPTATGSYSYNEQFF. The CDR3 nucleotides are TGCAGCGTACCAACTGCGACAGGGTCTTACTCCTACAATGAGCAGTTCTTC.

This clonotype was observed a handful of times. The rearrangement joins TRBV12-3 or TRBV12-4 to TRBJ1-1; possibly TRBD1 for D (6 bases). The CDR3 is 15 residues long. Trimming stripped 0 bases from V and 10 bases from J, with 18 bases between. In DNA form, the CDR3 reads TGTGCCAGCAGTTTAGCGGGGGCTGCTTCGTCGCGAGCTTTCTTT. This gives the protein CASSLAGAASSRAFF.

This clonotype was counted ten times or more. This chain joins TRBV5-1 and TRBJ2-3; the D gene is possibly TRBD1 (6 bases). This CDR3 is 14 amino acids long. Germline V gene lookup returns CDR1 SGHRS and CDR2 YFSETQ. V lost 0 bases and J lost 2, with 7 bases in between. The CDR3 loop is CASSLGQATDTQYF. CDR3 in DNA: TGCGCCAGCAGCTTGGGACAGGCCACAGATACGCAGTATTTT.

This clonotype was counted only a few times. V is TRBV2 and J is TRBJ1-1, with D possibly matching TRBD1 (5 bases). The V end lost 1 base, the J end lost 6 bases, and 12 bases lay between the germline ends. Per the germline V gene, CDR1 is SNHLY and CDR2 is FYNNEI. The CDR3 runs 14 residues. The CDR3 nucleotides read TGTGCCAGCAGTGAAGATAGGGAGGGGCCTGAAGCTTTCTTT. It encodes CASSEDREGPEAFF.

By share, this clonotype ranks as medium-sized. The chain couples TRBV5-1 to TRBJ2-7; D perhaps matches TRBD1 (9 bases). The CDR3 is made up of 16 amino acids. Germline V gene lookup returns CDR1 SGHRS and CDR2 YFSETQ. V was pared by 4 bases and J by 5 bases, with 22 bases between. CDR3 DNA: TGCGCCAGCAGCCCGGGGGGGACAGGGAATTTCAACGAGCAGTACTTC. Its translation is CASSPGGTGNFNEQYF.

Judged by abundance, this clonotype is medium-sized. The chain links TRBV5-8 to TRBJ1-1; possible D gene TRBD1, 5 bases. The CDR3 runs to 15 residues. CDR1 is SGHTS, CDR2 YDEGEE, per germline. The V and J ends lost 5 bases and 6 bases respectively, with 20 bases between them. This CDR3 reads CASSSLGAGGAEAFF. CDR3 nucleotides: TGTGCCAGCAGTTCCCTCGGCGCGGGAGGGGCTGAAGCTTTCTTT.

This clonotype has just a few counts. V gene TRBV29-1 combines with J gene TRBJ1-1; D unclear. Deletions cut 0 bases from V and 6 bases from J, with 5 bases between. From germline, CDR1 is SQVTM and CDR2 ANQGSEA. This CDR3 contains 11 residues. The chain's CDR3 is CSVEDTPEAFF. The DNA of the CDR3 is TGCAGCGTTGAAGACACTCCTGAAGCTTTCTTT.

A few counts support this clonotype. The V call is TRBV18, the J call TRBJ1-1; TRBD1 is a possible D gene (5 bases). Germline V gene data show CDR1 as KGHSH and CDR2 as LQKENI. This CDR3 is built from 15 residues. The V end lost 6 bases, the J end lost 6 bases, and 20 bases lay between the germline ends. The CDR3 DNA follows: TGTGCCAGCTCGGTTTCGGGGGAAAGGATCTCTGAAGCTTTCTTT. Its translation: CASSVSGERISEAFF. Drawing the rest from reference TRBV18 and TRBJ1-1, the complete variable domain is NAGVMQNPRHLVRRRGQEARLRCSPMKGHSHVYWYRQLPEEGLKFMVYLQKENIIDESGMPKERFSAEFPKEGPSILRIQQVVRGDSAAYFCASSVSGERISEAFFGQGTRLTVV.

This clonotype was detected many times. This chain links TRBV7-6 with TRBJ2-7; 7 bases align to TRBD1. Germline CDR1 and CDR2: SGHVS and FNYEAQ. V shed 5 bases, J shed 4 bases, and the junction held 8 bases outside the gene matches. This CDR3 comprises 14 residues. CDR3 sequence: CASSPPGTVYEQYF. The CDR3 nucleotides read TGTGCCAGCAGCCCACCAGGGACAGTTTACGAGCAGTACTTC.